Presented here are 23 T cell receptor beta chains from one specimen sequenced in a study of regulatory T cells in long-lasting Graves disease. iRepertoire HTBI primers and Arm-PCR of CDR3 regions built TCR beta libraries. TCRdb re-analysed the multiplex PCR reads in MiXCR, keeping a single row per CDR3 protein. This table has approximately 400,000 distinct CDR3 sequences, roughly 15% appearing once. Time point defined: newly diagnosed GD, antithyroid drugs for less than 3 months. RNA isolated from PBMCs was used to make the TCR library. Another study also made use of these data, one on T cells in Graves' hyperthyroidism and ophthalmopathy.

The sample in question was peripheral blood mononuclear cells (PBMCs), obtained at new diagnosis, from a patient treated with antithyroid drugs. The receptors come from a woman in her thirties or forties with Graves disease.

This clonotype was observed a handful of times. The V gene is TRBV27, the J gene TRBJ2-5; no reliable D call. The CDR3 runs to 14 residues. In germline, CDR1 is MNHEY, CDR2 SMNVEV (reference sequence). The V end was cut by 5 bases, the J end by 0 bases, with 10 bases between. The CDR3 DNA sequence: TGTGCCAGCAGTGCCGGGCGGTACCAAGAGACCCAGTACTTC. The encoded protein is CASSAGRYQETQYF.

This clonotype has more than one count but fewer than ten. The genes are TRBV30 and TRBJ1-6; TRBD1 agrees at 8 bases. Germline trimming cut 1 base from V and 10 bases from J; bases unmatched to any gene: 3. The CDR3 contains 13 residues. From germline, CDR1 is GTSNPN and CDR2 SVGIG (reference sequence). CDR3 in amino acids: CAWSAGQGSPLHF. In DNA form, the CDR3 reads TGTGCCTGGAGTGCAGGACAGGGATCACCCCTCCACTTT.

In regard to this clonotype: At one end, the junction sequence differs from germline, possibly due to a read error. Here the CDR3 reads CASSYSGTPNEGDTRELFF. DNA of the CDR3: TGTGCCAGCAGTTACTCCGGGACCCCAAATGAGGGTGACACCAGGGAGCTGTTTTTT. The V and J genes are TRBV6-7 and TRBJ2-2; the D call may be TRBD1 or TRBD2 (5 bases each). TRBV6-7 is assigned to the ORF class and has an uncertain function. The CDR3 covers 19 residues.

This clonotype was seen at least ten times. The J gene is TRBJ1-2, the V gene TRBV11-1, with D tentatively TRBD1 (5 bases). Germline V lookup: CDR1 SGHAT, CDR2 FQDESV (reference sequence). Trimming pared 2 bases from V and 3 bases from J, leaving 13 bases between. The CDR3 is made up of 15 amino acids. DNA for the CDR3: TGTGCCAGCAGCTTACTCCCGGGGGGAGACTATGGCTACACCTTC. It is translated as CASSLLPGGDYGYTF.

The J gene is TRBJ2-1, the V gene TRBV7-3, with 9 bases matching TRBD2. The V gene's germline CDR1 is SGHTA and CDR2 FQGTGA. This CDR3 spans 16 amino acids. V was pared by 2 bases and J by 8 bases, with 10 bases of the junction left unmatched. The CDR3 coding sequence is TGTGCCAGCAGCTTAGAGGCGGGAGGGCCGGTGGATGAGCAGTTCTTC. Translated: CASSLEAGGPVDEQFF.

V is TRBV15 and J is TRBJ2-2; 7 bases map to TRBD1. The germline CDR1 and CDR2 sequences are LNHNV and YYDKDF (reference sequence). The junction had 2 bases not matched to a gene; V was cut back by 3 bases and J by 4 bases. The CDR3 loop spans 14 amino acids. CDR3 in amino acids: CATSRTGSTGELFF. CDR3 nucleotide sequence: TGTGCCACCAGCAGGACAGGGAGCACCGGGGAGCTGTTTTTT. The complete variable domain, with remaining parts taken from reference TRBV15 and TRBJ2-2, reads DAMVIQNPRYQVTQFGKPVTLSCSQTLNHNVMYWYQQKSSQAPKLLFHYYDKDFNNEADTPDNFQSRRPNTSFCFLDIRSPGLGDTAMYLCATSRTGSTGELFFGEGSRLTVL.

The table lists this clonotype with many counts. The chain links TRBV28 to TRBJ2-5, with 7 positions matching TRBD2. The ends lost 5 bases at V and 2 bases at J; junction bases unmatched: 14. Looked up from germline, CDR1 is MDHEN and CDR2 is SYDVKM. CDR3 length: 17 residues. CDR3 protein: CASSARLGLVGQETQYF. DNA of the CDR3: TGTGCCAGCAGTGCACGACTCGGACTAGTTGGACAAGAGACCCAGTACTTC.

This clonotype occurred many times. The DNA of the CDR3 is TGCAGTGCTAGAGATCCGGGACAGGGTCTGAACACTGAAGCTTTCTTT. It specifies CSARDPGQGLNTEAFF. V gene TRBV20-1 combines with J gene TRBJ1-1; 9 nucleotides match TRBD1. Germline V gene lookup returns CDR1 DFQATT and CDR2 SNEGSKA (reference sequence). The junction had 5 bases not matched to a gene; V was cut back by 0 bases and J by 0 bases. This CDR3 has 16 residues.

This clonotype was detected many times. The chain uses TRBV20-1 and TRBJ2-1, with 8 bases lining up with TRBD2. Germline CDR1 and CDR2: DFQATT and SNEGSKA (reference sequence). This CDR3 is built from 16 residues. V shed 0 bases and J 1 base; nucleotides not matched to a gene: 5. This CDR3 is CSARDHGRGSYNEQFF. CDR3 nucleotides: TGCAGTGCTAGAGATCACGGGAGGGGTTCCTACAATGAGCAGTTCTTC.

This clonotype showed up many times. The chain is built from TRBV2 and TRBJ2-3; 8 positions match TRBD2. This CDR3 has 15 residues. V was clipped by 4 bases and J by 0 bases; unmatched bases: 3. The germline V gene has CDR1 SNHLY and CDR2 FYNNEI. The DNA of the CDR3 is TGTGCCAGCAGTGTTACTAGCGGAAGCACAGATACGCAGTATTTT. Translation: CASSVTSGSTDTQYF. The full variable domain, rest sourced from reference TRBV2 and TRBJ2-3, is EPEVTQTPSHQVTQMGQEVILRCVPISNHLYFYWYRQILGQKVEFLVSFYNNEISEKSEIFDDQFSVERPDGSNFTLKIRSTKLEDSAMYFCASSVTSGSTDTQYFGPGTRLTVL.

Many counts were recorded for this clonotype. The rearrangement links TRBV2 to TRBJ2-5; D remains ambiguous. This CDR3 is built from 14 residues. Trimming pared 8 bases from V and 2 bases from J, leaving 15 bases between. Germline-derived CDR1 and CDR2 are SNHLY and FYNNEI. In DNA, the CDR3 is TGTGCCAGCTCCTTAAATTCTTTTCAAGAGACCCAGTACTTC. It specifies CASSLNSFQETQYF.

The rearrangement links TRBV5-4 to TRBJ2-3; a possible D gene is TRBD2 (6 bases). Germline CDR1 reads SGHNT; CDR2 reads YYREEE (reference sequence). V gave up 1 base and J gave up 0 bases, with 12 bases separating them. This CDR3 spans 16 amino acids. The CDR3 sequence is CASSLRVAASTDTQYF. The CDR3, as DNA: TGTGCCAGCAGCTTGCGGGTAGCGGCTAGCACAGATACGCAGTATTTT.

A remark on this clonotype: With a much larger clone just one base away, this may be a read error. The rearrangement uses TRBV30 and TRBJ2-1; 9 bases line up with TRBD2. CDR1 is GTSNPN and CDR2 is SVGIG in the germline V gene (reference sequence). V shed 4 bases and J 5 bases; nucleotides not matched to a gene: 12. The length of the CDR3 is 16 residues. As DNA, the CDR3 is TGTGCCTGGATCCCAACTTCGACTAGCGGCCACAATGAGCAGTTCTTC. This sequence encodes CAWIPTSTSGHNEQFF.

The CDR3 loop reads CASSFPQARNTEAFF. The CDR3 bases are TGTGCCAGCAGTTTCCCTCAGGCGAGGAACACTGAAGCTTTCTTT. The V gene is TRBV12-3 or TRBV12-4, the J gene TRBJ1-1; D gene uncertain. Trimming removed 3 bases at V and 1 base at J, with 12 bases between. The CDR3 runs 15 residues.

This clonotype was picked up many times. The V gene is TRBV20-1, the J gene TRBJ2-1; 11 nucleotides line up with TRBD1. CDR3 length equals 18 residues. Germline CDR1 reads DFQATT; CDR2 reads SNEGSKA (reference sequence). V lost 5 bases and J lost 10; bases outside the gene matches: 22. The CDR3 is CSAPDRDRGAILPGEQFF. As DNA, the CDR3 is TGCAGTGCTCCCGACCGGGACAGGGGGGCAATCCTCCCAGGGGAGCAGTTCTTC.

On this clonotype: This could be a read error, since a much larger clone is one nucleotide away. The chain employs TRBV20-1 and TRBJ1-2; D perhaps matches TRBD1 (6 bases). Germline values: CDR1 DFQATT, CDR2 SNEGSKA (reference sequence). The V end lost 3 bases, the J end lost 10 bases, and 24 bases lay between the germline ends. The CDR3 is 15 residues long. This chain's CDR3 is CSARDQNRVGSDYTF. The CDR3 DNA follows: TGCAGTGCTAGGGACCAAAACAGGGTCGGGAGCGACTACACCTTC.

This clonotype occurred a few times. V and J are TRBV9 and TRBJ2-5, with 9 bases fitting TRBD2. V lost 3 bases, J lost 5 bases, and 5 bases stayed unmatched. Germline CDR1 reads SGDLS; CDR2 reads YYNGEE. The CDR3 runs 14 residues. CDR3 in DNA: TGTGCCAGCAGCGCAGCGGGAGGCCGGGAGACCCAGTACTTC. Its translation: CASSAAGGRETQYF.

In the case of this clonotype: The conserved closing phenylalanine or tryptophan is absent in this CDR3, likely reflecting a read error. The rearrangement joins TRBV28 to TRBJ2-1, with D perhaps matching TRBD1 or TRBD2 (5 bases each). V was trimmed by 6 bases and J by 5 bases, leaving 14 bases between them. The CDR3 is 14 amino acids. Per germline, CDR1 MDHEN and CDR2 SYDVKM. Written as DNA, the CDR3 is TGTGCCAGCAGCAACCGGGACGGACACAATGAGCAGTTCCTC. Translation: CASSNRDGHNEQFL.

In its sample, this clonotype was seen many times. The chain combines TRBV3-1 with TRBJ1-4; tentatively, D is TRBD1 (6 bases). The V gene lost 1 base and the J gene lost 6 bases, with 12 bases spanning the gap. This CDR3 has 15 residues. In germline, CDR1 is LGHDT, CDR2 YNNKEL (reference sequence). The CDR3 region has the DNA TGTGCCAGCAGCCAAGCAGTCTGGGGGCATGAAAAACTGTTTTTT. Protein sequence: CASSQAVWGHEKLFF.

This clonotype has more than one count but fewer than ten. The gene calls are TRBV20-1 and TRBJ2-1; 10 nucleotides line up with TRBD2. The trim removed 2 bases at V and 3 bases at J, leaving 1 base unmatched. Per the germline V gene, CDR1 is DFQATT and CDR2 is SNEGSKA (reference sequence). CDR3 length: 14 amino acids. Here the CDR3 DNA reads TGCAGTGCTAGATTAGCGGGAGGCTACAATGAGCAGTTCTTC. As protein: CSARLAGGYNEQFF.

The CDR3 sequence is CASGMEGGFYEQYF. The CDR3 nucleotides are TGTGCCAGCGGAATGGAGGGGGGCTTCTACGAGCAGTACTTC. V and J are TRBV12-3 or TRBV12-4 and TRBJ2-7, with D perhaps given as TRBD1 or TRBD2 (6 bases each). The CDR3 consists of 14 residues. Trimming cost V 8 bases and J 3 bases, with 17 bases left between them.

At least ten counts were recorded for this clonotype. The genes are TRBV5-1 and TRBJ2-5, with 11 bases lining up with TRBD1. V gave up 4 bases and J gave up 4 bases; unmatched junction bases: 6. Germline CDR1 reads SGHRS; CDR2 reads YFSETQ. The length of the CDR3 is 15 residues. The CDR3 reads CASSPADRGRETQYF. In nucleotides, the CDR3 is TGCGCCAGCAGCCCAGCGGACAGGGGGCGAGAGACCCAGTACTTC.

Here the CDR3 DNA reads TGTGCCACCAGTGTTAACTATGGCTACACCTTC. It codes for CATSVNYGYTF. V and J are TRBV24-1 and TRBJ1-2; D unclear. Deletions cut 5 bases from V and 1 base from J, with 1 base between. Per germline, CDR1 KGHDR and CDR2 SFDVKD. This CDR3 has 11 residues.